Below, 14 T cell receptor beta chains from the same sample are listed, as sequenced in a study of blood T cells in healthy people across ages (dated by TCRdb to about 2015). The library came from 5' RACE. The sequencer was an Illumina HiSeq 2500. A second PCR of roughly 7 to 11 cycles was performed with a sample-barcoded 5' primer and a J-beta primer mix. TCRdb trimmed the raw reads at Q25, called clones with MiXCR and kept productive beta chains. Every CDR3 protein is listed once, alongside the most common genes and DNA of its rows. This sample comprises almost 300,000 distinct CDR3 sequences, 27% of them detected only once. 29% of the sample lies in the top ten. Material for sequencing was blood. The receptors shown here come from a woman in her seventies in good health.

This rearrangement joins TRBV2 to TRBJ1-2; D gene unclear. Trimming removed 7 bases from V and 0 bases from J, with 15 bases in between. Germline V CDR1 and CDR2: SNHLY, FYNNEI. The CDR3 length is 15 residues. Written as DNA, the CDR3 is TGTGCCAGCACTCTAGATGCCAATCCTAACTATGGCTACACCTTC. Translation: CASTLDANPNYGYTF. Supplemented by reference TRBV2 and TRBJ1-2, the full variable domain reads EPEVTQTPSHQVTQMGQEVILRCVPISNHLYFYWYRQILGQKVEFLVSFYNNEISEKSEIFDDQFSVERPDGSNFTLKIRSTKLEDSAMYFCASTLDANPNYGYTFGSGTRLTVV.

This clonotype was picked up a small number of times. The J gene is TRBJ1-1, the V gene TRBV29-1; D remains ambiguous. V was cut by 2 bases and J by 0 bases, with 7 bases left in between. The CDR3 extends over 13 amino acids. The germline gives CDR1 SQVTM, CDR2 ANQGSEA. CDR3 region: CSVETQMNTEAFF. The CDR3 bases are TGCAGCGTTGAAACACAAATGAACACTGAAGCTTTCTTT. The full variable domain, rest sourced from reference TRBV29-1 and TRBJ1-1, is SAVISQKPSRDICQRGTSLTIQCQVDSQVTMMFWYRQQPGQSLTLIATANQGSEATYESGFVIDKFPISRPNLTFSTLTVSNMSPEDSSIYLCSVETQMNTEAFFGQGTRLTVV.

The J gene is TRBJ2-4, the V gene TRBV6-6, with a tentative D call TRBD1 (5 bases). V was trimmed by 5 bases and J by 2 bases, leaving 10 bases between them. From germline, CDR1 is MNHNY and CDR2 SVGAGI (reference sequence). The CDR3 is made up of 14 amino acids. This CDR3 reads CASSGAGSKNIQYF. In nucleotides, the CDR3 is TGTGCCAGCAGTGGGGCAGGCTCCAAAAACATTCAGTACTTC.

This clonotype has a handful of counts. The genes are TRBV7-2 and TRBJ1-1; D is ambiguous. The germline gives CDR1 SGHTA, CDR2 FQGNSA. The CDR3 is 14 residues long. V lost 0 bases, J lost 1 base, and 6 bases lay in between. CDR3 in DNA: TGTGCCAGCAGCTTAGCCCTGGGGAACACTGAAGCTTTCTTT. It encodes CASSLALGNTEAFF.

This rearrangement joins TRBV15 to TRBJ2-1; possible D gene TRBD2, 6 bases. The CDR3 consists of 15 residues. The germline V and J ends were trimmed by 1 base and 10 bases, with 17 bases remaining between them. Germline V gene data show CDR1 as LNHNV and CDR2 as YYDKDF (reference sequence). In DNA form, the CDR3 reads TGTGCCACCAGCAGAGGGGGGGACTTACGAACGGAGCAGTTCTTC. This encodes CATSRGGDLRTEQFF.

The V and J genes are TRBV7-9 and TRBJ2-2; 8 nucleotides agree with TRBD2. The CDR3 covers 15 residues. Germline CDR1 and CDR2: SEHNR and FQNEAQ (reference sequence). V lost 6 bases, J lost 5 bases, and 8 bases stayed unmatched. In DNA form, the CDR3 reads TGTGCCAGCAGTACCTCGGGAGGGGAGACCGGGGAGCTGTTTTTT. Translating gives CASSTSGGETGELFF.

This clonotype occurred a few times. One junction end does not reproduce the germline sequence, and a read error may be involved. The CDR3 is CGATETGEGETQYF. Written as DNA, the CDR3 is TGCGGTGCTACAGAAACAGGGGAAGGAGAGACCCAGTACTTC. The chain recombines TRBV20-1 with TRBJ2-5; TRBD1 matches 7 bases. The CDR3 is 14 amino acids. Germline-derived CDR1 and CDR2 are DFQATT and SNEGSKA (reference sequence).

The rearrangement joins TRBV7-3 to TRBJ2-1; the match to TRBD1 covers 8 bases. The CDR3 extends over 13 amino acids. Per germline, CDR1 SGHTA and CDR2 FQGTGA. V dropped 5 bases and J dropped 9; count of bases not matched to a gene: 6. The CDR3 here is CASSDRGGGEQFF. The CDR3 nucleotides read TGTGCCAGCAGCGACAGGGGTGGCGGTGAGCAGTTCTTC.

CDR3 residues: CASAGDHEQYF. DNA of the CDR3: TGCGCCAGCGCAGGGGACCACGAGCAGTACTTC. V usage is TRBV5-1 and J usage is TRBJ2-1; a possible D gene is TRBD1 (6 bases). Matching the DNA end better, TRBJ2-7 makes the J call doubtful. Per germline, CDR1 SGHRS and CDR2 YFSETQ. This CDR3 is 11 amino acids long.

This chain links TRBV15 with TRBJ2-1, with D unresolved. The CDR3 runs 13 residues. CDR1 and CDR2 from the germline V gene are LNHNV and YYDKDF (reference sequence). V lost 0 bases and J 8 bases, leaving 8 bases between the germline ends. The DNA for the CDR3 is TGTGCCACCAGCAGAGATTTTCGGGATGAGCAGTTCTTC. Translating it yields CATSRDFRDEQFF.

The chain combines TRBV4-1 with TRBJ2-7, with TRBD2 matching over 9 bases. The tail of the sequence fits TRBJ2-1 better, so the J call may be wrong. Germline V gene data show CDR1 as MGHRA and CDR2 as YSYEKL. The CDR3 is 14 residues long. In DNA form, the CDR3 reads TGCGCCAGCAGCCAAGAATGGACTAGCGATGAGCAGTTCTTC. Its protein is CASSQEWTSDEQFF.

V usage is TRBV28 and J usage is TRBJ2-6; D is unresolved. CDR1 and CDR2 (germline): MDHEN, SYDVKM. V was shortened by 3 bases and J by 0 bases, with 9 bases between the two germline ends. The CDR3 loop spans 16 amino acids. The CDR3 sequence: CASSFLVSSGANVLTF. CDR3 bases: TGTGCCAGCAGTTTCCTAGTTTCCTCTGGGGCCAACGTCCTGACTTTC.

This clonotype was observed a handful of times. The genes are TRBV3-1 and TRBJ2-5; TRBD2 might be the D (5 bases). The J call may be in error: the DNA end matches TRBJ2-7 better. Germline V gives CDR1 LGHDT, CDR2 YNNKEL (reference sequence). This CDR3 spans 16 amino acids. This CDR3 reads CASSQGPSGISYEQYF. The CDR3 DNA is TGTGCCAGCAGCCAAGGGCCGAGCGGAATATCCTACGAGCAGTACTTC.

The chain combines TRBV20-1 with TRBJ2-5; D unclear. The DNA end favors TRBJ2-1, so the J call may be wrong. CDR1 is DFQATT and CDR2 is SNEGSKA in the germline V gene (reference sequence). CDR3 length: 15 residues. DNA of the CDR3: TGCAGTGCTAGAGTACCCGTAGGCAACGACAATGAGCAGTTCTTC. The encoded protein is CSARVPVGNDNEQFF.